This is a list of T cell receptor beta chains from one sample in a study of OX40 agonist ivuxolimab in advanced cancers. Libraries were prepared by immunoSEQ multiplex PCR; TCRdb keeps only in-frame clonotypes and omits some of them. The sample has 60,000 to 80,000 clones, roughly 89% seen once; the top ten hold 9.5% to 12%. The sample in question was CD4+ or CD8+ T cells sorted from blood, obtained in a trial of the OX40 agonist ivuxolimab. The receptors were sampled from an adult with an advanced solid tumor such as melanoma, head and neck, liver or kidney cancer. CDR3s leave out the opening cysteine and the closing phenylalanine or tryptophan. Each record gives: V gene, J gene, CDR3 protein.

TRBV12-2	TRBJ1-6	ASRSSGVVRWTPLH
TRBV5-4	TRBJ1-3	ASSLGRSSGNTIY
TRBV15	TRBJ1-4	ATSRIQGANEKLF
TRBV5-4	TRBJ1-2	ASRLGQGNYGYT
TRBV6-5	TRBJ1-6	ASGQVFSPLH
TRBV19	TRBJ2-2	ASSIGFLLANTGELF
TRBV11-2	TRBJ2-7	ASSSGREGRDEQY
TRBV5-1	TRBJ2-5	ASSPGLAGQETQY
TRBV4-1	TRBJ1-1	ASSQVNRGGTEAF
TRBV6-5	TRBJ1-6	ASSYDTASPLH
TRBV5-1	TRBJ1-2	ASSSIQGAKSYT
TRBV2	TRBJ2-7	ASSEAVTALGYEQY
TRBV19	TRBJ2-1	ASSSRVTINEQF
TRBV28	TRBJ2-7	ASSLSLYEQY
TRBV5-1	TRBJ2-2	ASSLEVRRNTGELF
TRBV6-5	-	ASRFGLAYEQY
TRBV4-2	TRBJ2-5	ASSRGLAGSRGEETQY
TRBV28	TRBJ2-7	ASSFSLRSDYEQY
TRBV5-1	TRBJ1-1	ASSKTGYTMNTEAF
TRBV27	TRBJ1-5	ATSGSRGQPQH
TRBV6-5	TRBJ1-2	ASSYSRGQAMGGYT
TRBV11-2	TRBJ1-1	ASSLRLGTGGEGNTEAF
TRBV18	TRBJ1-2	ASSPDRGGHGYT
TRBV5-4	TRBJ2-5	ASSLAGIGGETQY
TRBV7-8	TRBJ2-7	ASSSFPGLAYEQY
TRBV7-2	TRBJ1-6	ASSLYRGPNSPLH
TRBV7-2	TRBJ1-2	ASSHYGYT
TRBV5-6	TRBJ2-1	ASSLVVLAGNNEQF
TRBV2	TRBJ2-7	ASSEVREVEQY
TRBV21-1	TRBJ1-2	ASSKDRVDYGYT
TRBV27	TRBJ2-1	ASSSDSLGYNEQF
TRBV7-2	TRBJ2-1	ASSLTTSGNEQF
TRBV2	TRBJ1-3	ASSVTEASGNTIY
TRBV21-1	TRBJ2-7	ASSVWVGEQY
TRBV6-6	TRBJ2-7	ASSYSVSYEQY
TRBV5-1	TRBJ1-1	ASSLTRTTTEAF
TRBV5-1	TRBJ2-7	ASSLRSSGFPYEQY
TRBV7-9	TRBJ2-1	ASSLGTGPNNEQF
TRBV21-1	TRBJ2-5	ASSKGGDRGSQETQY
TRBV18	TRBJ2-3	ASSPGLVDTQY
TRBV9	TRBJ2-1	ASSPLAGAYNEQF
TRBV7-9	TRBJ2-2	ASRLAGGPGGELF
TRBV11-3	TRBJ1-2	ASSRVTGVVGYT
TRBV4-1	TRBJ2-7	ASSEEAQVEGEQY
TRBV12-2	TRBJ1-1	ASRLTDGNTEAF
TRBV6-1	TRBJ2-5	ASRVFAQETQY
TRBV5-1	TRBJ1-1	ASRGQGASTEAF
TRBV6-5	TRBJ2-1	ASSLYGSPASEQF
TRBV7-8	TRBJ2-2	ASSGRGAKTTGELF
TRBV5-1	TRBJ2-3	ASSLLPTDTQY
TRBV28	TRBJ1-6	ASSLQALWNSPLH
TRBV2	TRBJ2-2	ASSEISNTGELF
TRBV30	TRBJ2-5	AWSVGSGGSEETQY
TRBV6-1	TRBJ2-1	ASPKGWPYNEQF
TRBV7-9	TRBJ2-7	ASSLAGRGREQY
TRBV10-1	TRBJ2-5	ASGERETQY
TRBV28	TRBJ1-1	ASSRPLDGGTEAF
TRBV28	TRBJ2-3	ASSLRRDSGGAVDTQY
TRBV27	TRBJ2-7	ASGLVDSYEQY